The rows below give T cell receptor beta chains drawn from one sample of a study of cytomegalovirus exposure and HLA in healthy donors. Some clones are missing from TCRdb's copy, which holds only in-frame ones; the method was immunoSEQ multiplex PCR. The data hold about 160,000 clones, with 75% to 90% observed a single time. The sample was PBMCs. These receptors originate from a boy between 2 and 10 years old in good health and CMV-seronegative. CDR3s include the opening cysteine and the closing phenylalanine or tryptophan. A D gene is named only where the DNA matches it firmly.

13 | TRBJ2-1 | TRBV7-2 | NA | TGTGCCAGCAGCCCTATGAGCATGGATGAGCAGTTCTTC | CASSPMSMDEQFF
13 | TRBJ1-6 | TRBV6-4 | NA | TGTGCCAGCAGTGCGGAGGATGGTTCACCCCTCCACTTT | CASSAEDGSPLHF
17 | TRBJ2-7 | TRBV30 | NA | TGTGCCTGGAGTGTAGTGGTTTGGCAGGGGCTAAATTACGAGCAGTACTTC | CAWSVVVWQGLNYEQYF
17 | TRBJ1-5 | TRBV5-6 | TRBD1 | TGTGCCAGCAGCTTGGGGACAGGGGGTAATAGCAATCAGCCCCAGCATTTT | CASSLGTGGNSNQPQHF
14 | TRBJ2-3 | TRBV7-9 | NA | TGTGCCTTACAAGGCAAGGGGTTCACAGATACGCAGTATTTT | CALQGKGFTDTQYF
16 | TRBJ1-2 | TRBV7-9 | NA | TGTGCCAGCAGCTTACCTGGGGGAGGGAATGACTATGGCTACACCTTC | CASSLPGGGNDYGYTF
16 | TRBJ2-5 | TRBV7-6 | TRBD2 | TGTGCCAGCCTCGGGGCTAGCGGGAACTGGGGGGAGACCCAGTACTTC | CASLGASGNWGETQYF
15 | TRBJ2-3 | TRBV6-5 | TRBD2 | TGTGCCAGCGGGGGATCCAGCGGGGGGGCAGATACGCAGTATTTT | CASGGSSGGADTQYF
15 | TRBJ1-1 | TRBV7-4 | NA | TGTGCCAGCAGCCCTCTGGGGGGTAGGAGGACTGAAGCTTTCTTT | CASSPLGGRRTEAFF
13 | TRBJ1-3 | TRBV7-6 | NA | TGTGCCAGCAGCCCCTACTCTGGAAACACCATATATTTT | CASSPYSGNTIYF
15 | TRBJ2-5 | TRBV6-6 | NA | TGTGCCAGCAACCAACACGGGACTTTCCAAGAGACCCAGTACTTC | CASNQHGTFQETQYF
16 | TRBJ2-3 | TRBV27 | TRBD2 | TGTGCCAGCAGTCTCACCCCGGGAGGGGGCACAGATACGCAGTATTTT | CASSLTPGGGTDTQYF
16 | TRBJ2-1 | TRBV30 | TRBD2 | TGTGCCTGGAGTGCCCGACTAGCGGGGAGGTCCAATGAGCAGTTCTTC | CAWSARLAGRSNEQFF
16 | TRBJ2-1 | TRBV12-5 | NA | TGTGCTAGTGTCGGCCGGAGCGGAAACTCCTACAATGAGCAGTTCTTC | CASVGRSGNSYNEQFF